The rows below give T cell receptor beta chains drawn from one sample of a study of cytomegalovirus exposure and HLA in healthy donors. Profiling relied on immunoSEQ multiplex PCR, and the TCRdb table lists in-frame clones only, not all of them. The sample has 150,000 to 200,000 clones, 65% to 90% seen once. Source material: PBMCs. These receptors all stem from a woman younger than 35 in good health and CMV-seronegative. CDR3s include the opening cysteine and the closing phenylalanine or tryptophan. The D gene is left open where the match is weak.

V	length	J	D	CDR3	DNA
TRBV5-1	13	TRBJ2-5	NA	CATKAEAVETQYF	TGCGCCACCAAGGCCGAGGCCGTTGAGACCCAGTACTTC
TRBV4-2	15	TRBJ1-4	NA	CASSQDVSGAEKLFF	TGTGCCAGCAGCCAAGATGTGTCAGGGGCTGAAAAACTGTTTTTT
TRBV28	17	TRBJ1-4	NA	CASSLGRGSGTNEKLFF	TGTGCCAGCAGTTTGGGCAGAGGGTCTGGCACTAATGAAAAACTGTTTTTT
TRBV19	15	TRBJ2-4	NA	CASSETSLAKNIQYF	TGTGCCAGTAGTGAGACTAGTCTAGCCAAAAACATTCAGTACTTC
TRBV19	15	TRBJ2-4	NA	CASSIGRGMKNIQYF	TGTGCCAGTAGTATAGGCAGGGGAATGAAAAACATTCAGTACTTC
TRBV12-2	15	TRBJ2-5	NA	CASRLAHRGQETQYF	TGTGCAAGTCGCTTAGCGCACCGGGGCCAAGAGACCCAGTACTTC
TRBV29-1	15	TRBJ2-7	TRBD1	CSVENSGQGGFGQYF	TGCAGCGTTGAAAATTCCGGACAGGGTGGATTTGGGCAGTACTTC
TRBV6-6	14	TRBJ1-3	NA	CASSSIQQGNTIYF	TGTGCCAGCAGTTCAATACAACAAGGAAACACCATATATTTT
TRBV7-8	20	TRBJ2-7	TRBD2	CASSLRWTSGGARSSYEQYF	TGTGCCAGCAGCTTACGCTGGACTAGCGGGGGGGCTAGGAGCTCCTACGAGCAGTACTTC
TRBV30	14	TRBJ2-3	TRBD2	CASRLAGPTDTQYF	TGTGCCTCGAGACTAGCGGGACCCACAGATACGCAGTATTTT
TRBV28	14	TRBJ1-5	TRBD1	CATHGTDYNQPQHF	TGTGCCACCCACGGGACAGATTACAATCAGCCCCAGCATTTT
TRBV18	16	TRBJ2-2	TRBD1	CASSPPKGTGTGELFF	TGTGCCAGCTCACCTCCAAAGGGGACAGGGACCGGGGAGCTGTTTTTT
TRBV6-5	16	TRBJ2-4	NA	CASSYGTALAQNIQYF	TGTGCCAGCAGTTACGGAACAGCGCTAGCTCAAAACATTCAGTACTTC